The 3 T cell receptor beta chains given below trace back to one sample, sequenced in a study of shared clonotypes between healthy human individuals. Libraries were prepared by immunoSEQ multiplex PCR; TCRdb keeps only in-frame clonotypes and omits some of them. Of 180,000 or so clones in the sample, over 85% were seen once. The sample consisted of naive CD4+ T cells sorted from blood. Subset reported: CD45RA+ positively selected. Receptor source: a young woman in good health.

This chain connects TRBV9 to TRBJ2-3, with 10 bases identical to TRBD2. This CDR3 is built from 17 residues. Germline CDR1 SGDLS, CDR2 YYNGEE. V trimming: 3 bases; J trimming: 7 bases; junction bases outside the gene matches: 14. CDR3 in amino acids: CASSEPASGRRVNTQYF. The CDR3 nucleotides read TGTGCCAGCAGCGAGCCGGCTAGCGGGAGAAGGGTTAATACGCAGTATTTT.

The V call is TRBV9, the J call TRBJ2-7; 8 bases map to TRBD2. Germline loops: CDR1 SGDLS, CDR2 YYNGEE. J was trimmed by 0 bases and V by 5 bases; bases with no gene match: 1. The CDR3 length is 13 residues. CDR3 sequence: CASSTSGSYEQYF. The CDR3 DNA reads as TGTGCCAGCAGTACTAGCGGCTCCTACGAGCAGTACTTC.

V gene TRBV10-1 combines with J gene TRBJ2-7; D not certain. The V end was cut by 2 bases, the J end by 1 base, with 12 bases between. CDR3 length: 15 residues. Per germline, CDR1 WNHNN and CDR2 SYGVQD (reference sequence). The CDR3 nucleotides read TGCGCCAGCAGTGAGGCCGGGCCGCGGTCCTACGAGCAGTACTTC. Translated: CASSEAGPRSYEQYF.